The table lists the clone carrying this T cell receptor beta chain with a few counts. Its specificity is not known. The data originate from a study of beta chain features in type 1 diabetes. About the research overall: Age and gender were similar between patients and healthy donors, as were cell yields. Findings and limits, study-wide: High-TCR-expressing cells could be over-represented by cDNA sequencing.

What was sequenced were expressed TCRB transcripts, since all of the isolated RNA had been reverse transcribed. Some clones are missing from TCRdb's copy, which holds only in-frame ones; the method was immunoSEQ multiplex PCR. The sample shows more than 60,000 clones, about 60% of them seen only once. CDR3 length: 13 amino acids. Germline V gene data show CDR1 as MNHEY and CDR2 as SMNVEV (reference sequence). The V end lost 5 bases, the J end lost 3 bases, and 11 bases lay between the germline ends. This receptor was identified in a woman aged 18-35 years in good health. The V call is TRBV27, the J call TRBJ2-7; maybe TRBD1 (6 bases). The specimen was Tregs from blood. The CDR3 here is CASSLDSRYEQYF. In DNA form, the CDR3 reads TGTGCCAGCAGTCTGGACAGTCGCTACGAGCAGTACTTC.